This T cell receptor (beta chain) is drawn from a study of blood T cell repertoires in COVID-19. Study-wide background: COVID-19 samples from acute and convalescent phases originated in the United States, Italy and Spain. From T cells, B-cell-depleted T cells, or PBMCs came the material, which was cDNA or gDNA.

Original methodology: Estimated nucleated cell counts came from reference gene primer amplification. The table came from immunoSEQ multiplex PCR; TCRdb's copy has only in-frame clones and leaves some out. V, J and clone size derive from that table, while D and trimming were established from the DNA sequence. This table has about 81,000 clones, approximately 82% appearing once. This clone appeared once. This TCR was recovered from a human donor in a cohort sampled during active COVID-19. Specimen: peripheral blood.

Written as DNA, the CDR3 is TGTGCCAGCAGCCCAGATGGCCTTCAAGATACGCAGTATTTT. Encoded protein: CASSPDGLQDTQYF. V and J are TRBV11-3 and TRBJ2-3; D unresolved. Trimming removed 5 bases from V and 5 bases from J, with 14 bases in between. In germline, CDR1 is SGHNT, CDR2 YENEEA. The CDR3 sequence is 14 residues long.